The present T cell receptor (beta chain) was sequenced within a study of response to subunit inactivated influenza vaccine. Study results and caveats: Authors proposed each seasonal influenza vaccination draws in few new T cells.

To note about this clonotype: Its antigen is as yet unknown.

TCRdb re-called the RT-PCR reads through MiXCR, storing one row per CDR3 protein. Found here are around 600,000 distinct CDR3 sequences, about 11% of them singletons; the top ten hold around 10%. Germline CDR1 GTSNPN, CDR2 SVGIG (reference sequence). CDR3 length: 12 residues. V was cut by 4 bases and J by 7 bases, with 12 bases left in between. The same sample was also used in a study of T cells expressing NK-cell markers. This second report adds: Libraries used 5'RACE template switching adding universal primer site and UMIs. Eight donors were sequenced, seven testing HCMV-seropositive and one testing seronegative. Dominant NKG2C+ clonotypes were found to form roughly 1.0-7.5% of CD8+ T cells in over 5 donors.

V gene TRBV30 combines with J gene TRBJ2-3; no reliable D call. Source: PBMCs from blood, taken on the day of vaccination. The receptor comes from a man aged 50-59 years who received an inactivated influenza vaccine. The CDR3 nucleotides are TGTGCCTGGACTCGCCTTGGGTATACGCAGTATTTT. This encodes CAWTRLGYTQYF. Supplemented by reference TRBV30 and TRBJ2-3, the full variable domain reads SQTIHQWPATLVQPVGSPLSLECTVEGTSNPNLYWYRQAAGRGLQLLFYSVGIGQISSEVPQNLSASRPQDRQFILSSKKLLLSDSGFYLCAWTRLGYTQYFGPGTRLTVL.